The 10 T cell receptor beta chains below all came from one sample that was sequenced in a study of T cell changes during pregnancy in multiple sclerosis. Sequencing used immunoSEQ multiplex PCR; TCRdb keeps in-frame clones, though not all of them. The sample lists 15,000 to 25,000 clones; about 87% were seen once. Sequencing was performed on CD8+ T cells from peripheral blood mononuclear cells, taken in the third trimester of pregnancy. Source of these receptors: a female donor in good health, enrolled as a control in a pregnancy study.

This clone was seen once. The CDR3 reads CASSLYPLKQGSNEKLFF. CDR3 in DNA: TGCGCCAGCAGCTTGTATCCCCTCAAACAGGGGTCTAATGAAAAACTGTTTTTT. This sequence joins TRBV5-1 and TRBJ1-4, with 7 bases aligning to TRBD1. The ends lost 1 base at V and 3 bases at J; junction bases unmatched: 12. The CDR3 sequence is 18 residues long. Germline assignment: CDR1 SGHRS and CDR2 YFSETQ.

This rearrangement joins TRBV19 to TRBJ1-1; 10 bases fit TRBD1. Germline V gene sequence: CDR1 LNHDA, CDR2 SQIVND (reference sequence). This CDR3 spans 16 amino acids. The J segment lost 1 base and the V segment lost 6 bases, leaving 8 bases of the junction unmatched. This CDR3 reads CASSLGQGLKNTEAFF. CDR3 DNA sequence: TGTGCCAGTAGCCTGGGACAGGGGTTAAAGAACACTGAAGCTTTCTTT.

The genes are TRBV5-7 and TRBJ2-7, with D perhaps matching TRBD1 (6 bases). TRBV5-7 is filed as an ORF, its function uncertain. This CDR3 is built from 14 residues. V lost 3 bases and J 3 bases, leaving 13 bases between the germline ends. CDR3 loop: CASSWGTKNYEQYF. The CDR3 DNA sequence: TGTGCCAGCAGCTGGGGGACAAAAAACTACGAGCAGTACTTC.

CDR3 sequence (DNA): TGTGCCAGCAGAACTCCAGCGGGAGGGTACACCGGGGAGCTGTTTTTT. Encoded protein: CASRTPAGGYTGELFF. The chain is built from TRBV28 and TRBJ2-2, with 10 bases aligning to TRBD2. Trimming removed 6 bases from V and 3 bases from J; junction bases left unmatched: 7. The CDR3 is 16 amino acids. CDR1 is MDHEN, CDR2 SYDVKM, per germline. Supplemented by reference TRBV28 and TRBJ2-2, the full variable domain reads DVKVTQSSRYLVKRTGEKVFLECVQDMDHENMFWYRQDPGLGLRLIYFSYDVKMKEKGDIPEGYSVSREKKERFSLILESASTNQTSMYLCASRTPAGGYTGELFFGEGSRLTVL.

The chain is built from TRBV27 and TRBJ1-1, with 7 bases fitting TRBD1. CDR3 length: 13 amino acids. After removal of 4 bases from V and 5 bases from J, the junction contained 4 bases not matched to a gene. Germline values: CDR1 MNHEY, CDR2 SMNVEV (reference sequence). The CDR3 region is CASSSPGGTEAFF. The CDR3 nucleotides are TGTGCCAGCAGTTCCCCAGGGGGAACTGAAGCTTTCTTT.

This clone has just one count. The chain recombines TRBV7-9 with TRBJ2-6; 7 nucleotides line up with TRBD2. Losses at the gene ends were 4 bases for V and 0 bases for J; bases not matched to a gene: 12. The CDR3 is 19 amino acids. CDR1 SEHNR and CDR2 FQNEAQ come from the germline V gene (reference sequence). DNA of the CDR3: TGTGCCAGCAGCTATTCCCCCGGGACGGGGGGCTCTGGGGCCAACGTCCTGACTTTC. Translation gives CASSYSPGTGGSGANVLTF.

As for this clone: A junction boundary mismatches the germline segment, possibly from a read error. CDR3 residues: CASSYDSYRYTF. CDR3 nucleotide sequence: TGTGCCAGCAGTTACGATTCCTATCGCTACACCTTC. This chain uses TRBV6-5 with TRBJ1-2, with D unresolved. The CDR3 has 12 residues. Per germline, CDR1 MNHEY and CDR2 SVGAGI.

The chain combines TRBV5-4 with TRBJ2-3, with a weak D call TRBD2 (5 bases). The germline CDR1 and CDR2 sequences are SGHNT and YYREEE (reference sequence). V lost 1 base, J lost 4 bases, and 16 bases lay in between. This CDR3 is 16 amino acids long. The CDR3 loop reads CASSLLGWERPDTQYF. As DNA, the CDR3 is TGTGCCAGCAGCTTGTTAGGGTGGGAGAGGCCAGATACGCAGTATTTT.

V usage is TRBV28 and J usage is TRBJ2-7; a possible D gene is TRBD1 (5 bases). Trimming left V 4 bases short and J 5 bases short, with 9 bases between. The CDR3 has 12 residues. Germline CDR1 and CDR2: MDHEN and SYDVKM. The CDR3 DNA reads as TGTGCCAGCAGTTGGGTAGGGGACGAGCAGTACTTC. This translates into CASSWVGDEQYF. Full variable domain (remainder filled in from reference TRBV28 and TRBJ2-7): DVKVTQSSRYLVKRTGEKVFLECVQDMDHENMFWYRQDPGLGLRLIYFSYDVKMKEKGDIPEGYSVSREKKERFSLILESASTNQTSMYLCASSWVGDEQYFGPGTRLTVT.

This chain joins TRBV5-8 and TRBJ2-1; 7 bases are a match to TRBD1. The CDR3 sequence is 14 residues long. Trimming removed 6 bases from V and 4 bases from J; junction bases left unmatched: 7. The germline V gene encodes CDR1 SGHTS and CDR2 YDEGEE. CDR3 loop: CASNLGGRYNEQFF. In nucleotides, the CDR3 is TGTGCCAGCAACCTAGGGGGCCGGTACAATGAGCAGTTCTTC.